What follows are 11 T cell receptor beta chains derived from one specimen sequenced in a study of T cell responses to AZD1222 COVID-19 vaccine. The repertoire was sequenced with immunoSEQ multiplex PCR; TCRdb's copy has only in-frame clones and lacks some. Among approximately 100,000 clones, about 90% were seen once, and the ten largest hold 15% to 20%. Source: peripheral blood, taken on day 0 of AZD1222 vaccination. The receptors originated from an adult in good health.

CDR3 sequence: CASRAAHSGNTIYF. CDR3 DNA sequence: TGTGCCAGCAGAGCAGCGCACTCTGGAAACACCATATATTTT. The chain uses TRBV2 and TRBJ1-3; D is unresolved. Germline assignment: CDR1 SNHLY and CDR2 FYNNEI. This CDR3 comprises 14 residues. V lost 6 bases and J 0 bases, leaving 9 bases between the germline ends.

The chain combines TRBV7-9 with TRBJ2-5, with a weak D call TRBD2 (6 bases). CDR1 is SEHNR and CDR2 is FQNEAQ in the germline V gene (reference sequence). The V end lost 5 bases, the J end lost 6 bases, and 19 bases lay between the germline ends. The CDR3 covers 15 residues. Written as DNA, the CDR3 is TGTGCCAGCAGCGCCCGGGACTCCTGGAAGCAGACCCAGTACTTC. It codes for CASSARDSWKQTQYF.

The chain links TRBV27 to TRBJ2-2; D is unresolved. CDR1 and CDR2 from the germline V gene are MNHEY and SMNVEV (reference sequence). Trimming cost V 5 bases and J 0 bases, with 4 bases left between them. The CDR3 consists of 13 residues. Here the CDR3 reads CASSHSNTGELFF. The CDR3 coding sequence is TGTGCCAGCAGTCACTCGAACACCGGGGAGCTGTTTTTT.

V is TRBV5-6 and J is TRBJ2-7, with D perhaps matching TRBD1 or TRBD2 (5 bases each). Germline-derived CDR1 and CDR2 are SGHDT and YYEEEE. The V end lost 7 bases, the J end lost 0 bases, and 11 bases lay between the germline ends. The CDR3 length is 13 residues. CDR3: CASGPGRSYEQYF. DNA of the CDR3: TGTGCCAGCGGTCCGGGACGCTCCTACGAGCAGTACTTC.

The J gene is TRBJ2-2, the V gene TRBV11-3; D tentatively fits TRBD1 or TRBD2 (5 bases each). Deletions cut 5 bases from V and 2 bases from J, with 9 bases between. The CDR3 runs to 14 residues. Per the germline V gene, CDR1 is SGHNT and CDR2 is YENEEA. The CDR3 reads CASSLGVNTGELFF. The DNA of the CDR3 is TGTGCCAGCAGCCTGGGGGTAAACACCGGGGAGCTGTTTTTT.

The chain carries TRBV7-2 and TRBJ2-2; D ambiguous. The germline V gene has CDR1 SGHTA and CDR2 FQGNSA. The CDR3 runs 14 residues. The germline V and J ends were trimmed by 2 bases and 2 bases, with 6 bases remaining between them. For the CDR3, the DNA is TGTGCCAGCAGCTTACACGTAAACACCGGGGAGCTGTTTTTT. Its protein is CASSLHVNTGELFF.

This sequence joins TRBV5-1 and TRBJ1-6, with TRBD1 matching over 8 bases. This CDR3 region has 15 residues. The ends lost 4 bases at V and 8 bases at J; junction bases unmatched: 8. Germline V CDR1 and CDR2: SGHRS, YFSETQ. CDR3 bases: TGCGCCAGCAGCCGGACAGGGTTACGAGATTCACCCCTCCACTTT. Amino acid sequence: CASSRTGLRDSPLHF.

The rearrangement joins TRBV10-3 to TRBJ1-1; TRBD1 matches 9 bases. The CDR3 has 13 amino acids. The trim removed 11 bases at V and 3 bases at J, leaving 7 bases unmatched. The germline V gene encodes CDR1 ENHRY and CDR2 SYGVKD. DNA of the CDR3: TGTGCCGCCCGGGGGGACAGGGACACTGAAGCTTTCTTT. Translating it yields CAARGDRDTEAFF.

The chain employs TRBV5-4 and TRBJ1-2, with D hard to call. CDR1 is SGHNT, CDR2 YYREEE, per germline (reference sequence). The CDR3 contains 14 residues. Trimming stripped 4 bases from V and 7 bases from J, with 17 bases between. The DNA of the CDR3 is TGTGCCAGCAGCCGCGAACAACTAAGGGTTGGCTACACCTTC. Translated, it gives CASSREQLRVGYTF.

CDR3 residues: CAWSPMGHEQYF. DNA for the CDR3: TGTGCCTGGAGTCCGATGGGCCACGAGCAGTACTTC. The chain carries TRBV30 and TRBJ2-7, with D uncertain. Germline CDR1 is GTSNPN and CDR2 is SVGIG (reference sequence). The CDR3 is made up of 12 amino acids. Trimming stripped 2 bases from V and 5 bases from J, with 10 bases between.

The V and J genes are TRBV11-2 and TRBJ2-1; D is unresolved. The germline V and J ends were trimmed by 5 bases and 5 bases, with 13 bases remaining between them. This CDR3 is 14 amino acids long. The germline V gene has CDR1 SGHAT and CDR2 FQNNGV. The CDR3 loop reads CASSPSGSNNEQFF. The DNA for the CDR3 is TGTGCCAGCAGCCCGTCGGGCAGCAACAATGAGCAGTTCTTC.